The 17 T cell receptor beta chains given below trace back to one sample, sequenced in a study of CD8+CD57+ T cells in acquired aplastic anemia. The study profiled TCR beta VDJ and CDR3 using genomic DNA as template. One entry per CDR3 protein results from TCRdb running MiXCR on the reads. The sample carries over 250,000 distinct CDR3 sequences, 56% recorded once. Previously, flow cytometry had revealed CD8+CD57+ cell expansion in the patients chosen for sequencing. Sequenced: sorted CD4+, CD8+, or CD8+CD57+ T cells (not recorded which) from PBMCs. The receptors derive from a human donor with aplastic anemia.

This clonotype was observed many times. CDR3 nucleotide sequence: TGCAGTGCTAGAGATTCCAGCAAACAGACCCAGTACTTC. Its protein product is CSARDSSKQTQYF. The chain carries TRBV20-1 and TRBJ2-5, with D hard to call. V lost 0 bases to trimming and J lost 6 bases, with 11 bases between them. The CDR3 runs to 13 residues. Germline V gene sequence: CDR1 DFQATT, CDR2 SNEGSKA (reference sequence).

The chain combines TRBV2 with TRBJ1-1; D is unclear. The CDR3 has 14 residues. The V gene lost 3 bases and the J gene lost 5 bases, with 13 bases spanning the gap. CDR1 and CDR2 (germline): SNHLY, FYNNEI. Here the CDR3 DNA reads TGTGCCAGCAGTGATCTGGGAGGAGGGACTGAAGCTTTCTTT. This gives the protein CASSDLGGGTEAFF.

This sequence joins TRBV20-1 and TRBJ2-3, with 9 nucleotides matching TRBD1. The CDR3 length is 14 residues. Germline lookup yields CDR1 DFQATT and CDR2 SNEGSKA (reference sequence). J was trimmed by 6 bases and V by 6 bases; bases with no gene match: 10. The DNA for the CDR3 is TGCAGTGCGTGGGACAGGGCCCTTGGGGATACGCAGTATTTT. It is translated as CSAWDRALGDTQYF.

At least ten counts were recorded for this clonotype. Mismatch with germline at one junction end may stem from a read error. V and J are TRBV5-8 and TRBJ1-1, with a weak D call TRBD1 (5 bases). The CDR3 runs 13 residues. Germline-derived CDR1 and CDR2 are SGHTS and YDEGEE. The CDR3 loop is CASSPSFRQSVHF. CDR3 in DNA: TGTGCCAGCAGCCCCTCTTTTAGACAGTCCGTACACTTT.

The chain employs TRBV7-2 and TRBJ2-7, with 8 bases fitting TRBD1. With V trimmed by 5 bases and J by 0 bases, 15 bases remained unmatched. This CDR3 region has 18 residues. CDR1 is SGHTA, CDR2 FQGNSA, per germline. The CDR3 nucleotides read TGTGCCAGCAGCGGCATTCCGGACAGGGCCCCAAGCTCCTACGAGCAGTACTTC. It is translated as CASSGIPDRAPSSYEQYF.

This clonotype was picked up many times. This chain connects TRBV20-1 to TRBJ2-3; 8 bases align to TRBD2. CDR1 is DFQATT and CDR2 is SNEGSKA in the germline V gene (reference sequence). This CDR3 region has 11 residues. The V segment lost 3 bases and the J segment 14 bases; nucleotides outside the gene matches: 7. CDR3 protein: CSARSSGSPYF. DNA for the CDR3: TGCAGTGCTAGGTCCAGCGGGAGTCCGTATTTT.

This clonotype is a singleton in its sample. The chain has TRBV4-1 and TRBJ2-7; 7 nucleotides align to TRBD2. J was trimmed by 2 bases and V by 0 bases; bases with no gene match: 4. The germline gives CDR1 MGHRA, CDR2 YSYEKL. This CDR3 contains 15 residues. The CDR3 DNA sequence: TGCGCCAGCAGCCAAGAGCAGCGGGAAACCTACGAGCAGTACTTC. Its protein product is CASSQEQRETYEQYF.

This clonotype was seen ten or more times. This chain joins TRBV7-3 and TRBJ1-6; D is possibly TRBD1 (6 bases). Between the trimmed V and J ends, which lost 5 bases and 7 bases, there was a span of 9 bases. This CDR3 spans 13 amino acids. Germline V lookup: CDR1 SGHTA, CDR2 FQGTGA. CDR3 coding DNA: TGTGCCAGCAGCCCTCAGGGGAATTCACCCCTCCACTTT. Protein product: CASSPQGNSPLHF.

V usage is TRBV20-1 and J usage is TRBJ2-7; D possibly matches TRBD1 or TRBD2 (6 bases each). Germline values: CDR1 DFQATT, CDR2 SNEGSKA (reference sequence). Trimming removed 6 bases from V and 1 base from J, with 19 bases in between. The CDR3 spans 15 residues. CDR3 nucleotides: TGCAGTGCCAACGGACAGAATAGCGGATCCTACGAGCAGTACTTC. Translation: CSANGQNSGSYEQYF.

The chain recombines TRBV6-5 with TRBJ2-7; TRBD1 agrees at 11 bases. Germline CDR1 and CDR2: MNHEY and SVGAGI. V lost 2 bases, J lost 7 bases, and 10 bases stayed unmatched. The CDR3 is 16 residues long. The DNA for the CDR3 is TGTGCCAGCAGTTACCCACTTGGACAGGGGGCGCGGGAGCAGTACTTC. As protein: CASSYPLGQGAREQYF.

This rearrangement joins TRBV15 to TRBJ1-5, with D perhaps matching TRBD1 (6 bases). Trimming left V 5 bases short and J 10 bases short, with 15 bases between. From germline, CDR1 is LNHNV and CDR2 YYDKDF (reference sequence). The CDR3 contains 13 residues. This chain's CDR3 is CATSGGSIRPQHF. DNA for the CDR3: TGTGCCACCAGCGGGGGCTCAATCCGCCCCCAGCATTTT.

This chain connects TRBV20-1 to TRBJ2-5; no clear D. CDR3 length: 12 residues. V was cut by 6 bases and J by 2 bases, with 10 bases left in between. The V gene's germline CDR1 is DFQATT and CDR2 SNEGSKA (reference sequence). The CDR3: CSAPDGQETQYF. CDR3 in DNA: TGCAGTGCGCCCGACGGACAAGAGACCCAGTACTTC.

The chain recombines TRBV29-1 with TRBJ2-7; D tentatively reads TRBD1 or TRBD2 (5 bases each). CDR1 is SQVTM and CDR2 is ANQGSEA in the germline V gene. This CDR3 region has 13 residues. Trimming cost V 6 bases and J 2 bases, with 14 bases left between them. CDR3 in amino acids: CSVEGSSTYEQYF. CDR3 DNA: TGCAGCGTAGAGGGGTCTAGCACCTACGAGCAGTACTTC.

This clonotype was detected only once. The conserved final phenylalanine or tryptophan is absent from the CDR3, which likely points to a read error. The chain joins TRBV20-1 to TRBJ2-1, with 9 bases aligning to TRBD1. Germline CDR1 DFQATT, CDR2 SNEGSKA (reference sequence). V lost 6 bases to trimming and J lost 7 bases; unmatched junction nucleotides: 4. This CDR3 contains 12 residues. As DNA, the CDR3 is TGCAGTGCCACGGGACAGGGAAATGAGCAGTTCCTC. Amino acid sequence: CSATGQGNEQFL.

This chain links TRBV24-1 with TRBJ2-3; 7 positions match TRBD1. The trim removed 2 bases at V and 2 bases at J, leaving 9 bases unmatched. In germline, CDR1 is KGHDR, CDR2 SFDVKD. The CDR3 has 17 amino acids. The CDR3 protein is CATSDSWTGRFTDTQYF. The CDR3 DNA reads as TGTGCCACCAGTGATTCGTGGACAGGACGGTTCACAGATACGCAGTATTTT.

The chain couples TRBV7-9 to TRBJ1-5, with a possible D match to TRBD1 (5 bases). CDR1 is SEHNR, CDR2 FQNEAQ, per germline (reference sequence). The CDR3 contains 15 residues. Trimming took off 3 bases at V and 2 bases at J, with 11 bases between the two ends. The CDR3 loop is CASSFGGVGNQPQHF. The CDR3 DNA reads TGTGCCAGCAGCTTTGGGGGGGTCGGCAATCAGCCCCAGCATTTT.

The gene calls are TRBV4-2 and TRBJ2-2; D perhaps matches TRBD1 (5 bases). This CDR3 region has 16 residues. V was pared by 0 bases and J by 3 bases, with 11 bases between. In germline, CDR1 is LGHNA, CDR2 YNFKEQ. CDR3 coding DNA: TGTGCCAGCAGCCAAGAGGGGCTGTCAGACACCGGGGAGCTGTTTTTT. Residues: CASSQEGLSDTGELFF.